This TCR beta chain was sequenced in a study of Ad26.COV2.S vaccination and SARS-CoV-2 variants. Study-wide context: Recipients of Ad26.COV2.S got it intramuscularly, once or twice 56 days apart.

Treatment of the sample: about 20 received Ad26.COV2.S at low or high dose, single or two shots; five or six received placebo; per-sample allocation not given. After the first vaccine or placebo injection, samples were drawn on day 63. An adult donor aged 18-55 years was enrolled in Boston. Here immunoSEQ multiplex PCR was the method, and the copy in TCRdb shows in-frame clones only, minus some. The table shows around 300,000 clones, with roughly 90% occurring only once. The count of this clone is one. Its antigen is currently unknown. The V gene lost 3 bases and the J gene lost 1 base, with 9 bases spanning the gap. Looked up from germline, CDR1 is KGHDR and CDR2 is SFDVKD. The CDR3 length is 15 residues. Study-level results: People who got the vaccine or the placebo had similar non-spike TCR breadth.

This specimen was peripheral blood, taken in a trial of Ad26.COV2.S vaccine versus placebo. The sequence was collected from a person aged 18-65 years who received the Ad26.COV2.S COVID-19 vaccine or a placebo. The rearrangement joins TRBV24-1 to TRBJ2-1; TRBD1 is a possible D gene (6 bases). The CDR3 nucleotides read TGTGCCACCAGTGATCCAGGGACATCCTACAATGAGCAGTTCTTC. Its translation is CATSDPGTSYNEQFF.